This is a list of T cell receptor beta chains from one sample in a study of blood T cell repertoires in COVID-19. Using immunoSEQ multiplex PCR, the repertoire was profiled, and TCRdb retains in-frame clones only, with some absent. The sample includes roughly 180,000 clones, 81% of them seen just once. Sequencing was carried out using peripheral blood. The receptor set was obtained from a woman in her 40s with COVID-19, enrolled during active disease. The CDR3 runs from the conserved cysteine through the conserved F or W. A D gene is named only where the DNA matches it firmly. Not every row has a clone size; where given, it reads once, few, many or a size class.

j_gene | d_gene | v_gene | abundance | CDR3aa | CDR3nt
TRBJ1-5 | TRBD1 | TRBV28 | NA | CASRGRTGYQPQHF | TGTGCCAGCAGGGGGAGGACAGGCTATCAGCCCCAGCATTTT
TRBJ2-5 | NA | TRBV6-5 | NA | CASSQTGGGETQYF | TGTGCCAGCAGCCAAACAGGCGGTGGGGAGACCCAGTACTTC
TRBJ2-7 | NA | TRBV4-2 | NA | CASSQGSRSGAEQYF | TGTGCCAGCAGCCAAGGGAGCCGGTCGGGTGCCGAGCAGTACTTC
TRBJ2-1 | NA | TRBV9 | NA | CASSVEGVPYNEQFF | TGTGCCAGCAGCGTAGAAGGGGTCCCCTACAATGAGCAGTTCTTC
TRBJ2-7 | TRBD1 | TRBV19 | NA | CASSETGTGGYEQYF | TGTGCCAGTAGCGAAACGGGGACAGGGGGCTACGAGCAGTACTTC
TRBJ1-4 | NA | TRBV18 | NA | CASSPGIGEKLFF | TGTGCCAGCTCTCCGGGGATAGGTGAAAAACTGTTTTTT
TRBJ2-5 | TRBD2 | TRBV7-3 | NA | CASSPGPGRGQQETQYF | TGTGCCAGCAGCCCGGGGCCGGGGAGGGGCCAACAAGAGACCCAGTACTTC
TRBJ2-6 | TRBD1 | TRBV30 | NA | CAWWQGAAGANVLTF | TGTGCCTGGTGGCAGGGGGCAGCTGGGGCCAACGTCCTGACTTTC
TRBJ2-5 | TRBD1 | TRBV19 | NA | CASSNPGQGPETQYF | TGTGCCAGTAGTAATCCGGGACAGGGGCCGGAGACCCAGTACTTC
TRBJ2-2 | TRBD2 | TRBV9 | NA | CASSDASGGNTGELFF | TGTGCCAGCAGCGATGCTAGCGGGGGTAACACCGGGGAGCTGTTTTTT
TRBJ2-1 | NA | TRBV7-9 | NA | CASSSYRVMVYNEQFF | TGTGCCAGCAGCTCCTACAGGGTCATGGTCTACAATGAGCAGTTCTTC
TRBJ2-3 | NA | TRBV7-2 | NA | CASSLSLSGGMDTQYF | TGTGCCAGCAGCTTATCCTTGAGTGGAGGGATGGATACGCAGTATTTT
TRBJ2-3 | TRBD2 | TRBV11-2 | once | CASSLRDYSTDTQYF | TGTGCCAGCAGCTTGAGGGACTACAGCACAGATACGCAGTATTTT
TRBJ2-7 | TRBD2 | TRBV28 | NA | CASRDTSGMGLSDEQYF | TGTGCCAGCAGGGATACTAGCGGGATGGGTCTATCGGACGAGCAGTACTTC
TRBJ1-2 | NA | TRBV15 | once | CATSRDQTANYGYTF | TGTGCCACCAGCAGAGATCAAACAGCTAACTATGGCTACACCTTC
TRBJ2-5 | NA | TRBV29-1 | NA | CSVSFLATETQYF | TGCAGCGTTTCTTTCTTAGCGACAGAGACCCAGTACTTC
TRBJ1-6 | NA | TRBV30 | few | CAWSSSYNSPLHF | TGTGCCTGGAGTTCGTCTTATAATTCACCCCTCCACTTT
TRBJ1-2 | NA | TRBV4-1 | NA | CASSPTGGVSYGYTF | TGCGCCAGCAGCCCCACCGGAGGGGTCAGCTATGGCTACACCTTC
TRBJ2-1 | NA | TRBV28 | NA | CASSLSGYNEQFF | TGTGCCAGCAGTTTATCCGGGTACAATGAGCAGTTCTTC
TRBJ1-6 | NA | TRBV12-3/TRBV12-4 | NA | CASSQADNSPLHF | TGTGCCAGCAGCCAGGCCGATAATTCACCCCTCCACTTT
TRBJ2-2 | NA | TRBV20-1 | NA | CSASSSPGELFF | TGCAGTGCTAGTTCTAGCCCCGGGGAGCTGTTTTTT
TRBJ1-2 | NA | TRBV19 | NA | CASRIGQTTNYGYTF | TGTGCCAGTAGGATTGGACAGACAACTAACTATGGCTACACCTTC
TRBJ2-3 | TRBD1 | TRBV27 | NA | CASSSGTGVTDTQYF | TGTGCCAGCAGTTCCGGGACAGGGGTCACAGATACGCAGTATTTT
TRBJ2-7 | NA | TRBV10-3 | NA | CATRYGGEEQYF | TGTGCCACGCGCTACGGAGGGGAAGAGCAGTACTTC
TRBJ1-1 | NA | TRBV18 | once | CASSPTGDTEAFF | TGTGCCAGCTCACCCACGGGGGACACTGAAGCTTTCTTT
TRBJ2-7 | TRBD2 | TRBV5-5 | NA | CASSFGSGSYEQYF | TGTGCCAGCAGCTTCGGTAGCGGGAGTTACGAGCAGTACTTC
TRBJ1-3 | NA | TRBV7-2 | few | CASSFQGSGNTIYF | TGTGCCAGCAGCTTTCAGGGATCTGGAAACACCATATATTTT
TRBJ2-3 | TRBD2 | TRBV6-1 | NA | CASSEWASGVTDTQYF | TGTGCCAGCAGTGAATGGGCTAGCGGGGTCACAGATACGCAGTATTTT
TRBJ2-3 | TRBD1 | TRBV7-6 | NA | CASSKPRRQGSTDTQYF | TGTGCCAGCAGCAAGCCCAGGAGACAGGGAAGCACAGATACGCAGTATTTT
TRBJ2-3 | TRBD2 | TRBV7-3 | NA | CASSLDPGLTSTDTQYF | TGTGCCAGCAGCTTAGACCCGGGACTAACTAGCACAGATACGCAGTATTTT
TRBJ2-5 | NA | TRBV7-3 | NA | CASSPSGRGKQETQYF | TGTGCCAGCAGCCCATCTGGTCGGGGGAAACAAGAGACCCAGTACTTC
TRBJ2-5 | NA | TRBV3-1/TRBV3-2 | NA | CASSQVGRGTSQETQYF | TGTGCCAGCAGCCAAGTAGGCCGGGGAACGTCCCAAGAGACCCAGTACTTC
TRBJ2-3 | NA | TRBV10-2 | NA | CASSVQYTDTQYF | TGCGCCAGCAGCGTACAGTACACAGATACGCAGTATTTT
TRBJ1-1 | NA | TRBV27 | NA | CASSWSRGNTEAFF | TGTGCCAGCAGTTGGTCCAGGGGTAACACTGAAGCTTTCTTT
TRBJ2-7 | TRBD2 | TRBV25-1 | NA | CASRPGLGGWQYF | TGTGCCAGCAGACCCGGACTAGGAGGATGGCAGTACTTC
TRBJ2-1 | TRBD2 | TRBV5-1 | NA | CASSRTSGRRSTLYNEQFF | TGCGCCAGCAGCCGGACTAGCGGGAGGCGATCCACCCTCTACAATGAGCAGTTCTTC
TRBJ1-5 | NA | TRBV3-1/TRBV3-2 | NA | CASSLGTTNQPQHF | TGTGCCAGCAGCCTGGGGACAACGAATCAGCCCCAGCATTTT
TRBJ2-1 | TRBD2 | TRBV5-8 | NA | CASRGLAGRNEQFF | TGTGCCAGCAGAGGACTAGCGGGACGGAATGAGCAGTTCTTC
TRBJ1-1 | NA | TRBV18 | NA | CASSPPGSQMNTEAFF | TGTGCCAGCTCACCACCTGGCTCCCAAATGAACACTGAAGCTTTCTTT
TRBJ1-1 | TRBD1 | TRBV5-4 | NA | CASSSPNPRGRTEAFF | TGTGCCAGCAGCTCCCCTAATCCCAGGGGGCGCACTGAAGCTTTCTTT
TRBJ1-1 | NA | TRBV14 | NA | CASSQVRQVIEAFF | TGTGCCAGCAGCCAGGTTAGACAGGTGATTGAAGCTTTCTTT
TRBJ1-1 | TRBD1 | TRBV18 | NA | CASSPLLRAGGTEAFF | TGTGCCAGCTCACCGCTACTCAGGGCAGGGGGTACTGAAGCTTTCTTT
TRBJ1-2 | NA | TRBV6-5 | NA | CASRSPSSRESYTF | TGTGCCAGCAGATCCCCCTCAAGTCGGGAGAGCTACACCTTC
TRBJ2-5 | NA | TRBV13 | once | CASSLSYGLETQYF | TGTGCCTCCTCTCTGTCGTATGGGCTTGAGACCCAGTACTTC
TRBJ2-1 | NA | TRBV7-9 | NA | CASSIRGNEQFF | TGTGCCAGCAGCATCAGGGGAAATGAGCAGTTCTTC
TRBJ2-7 | NA | TRBV6-5 | NA | CASSPGSSYEQYF | TGTGCCAGCAGCCCCGGGTCCTCCTACGAGCAGTACTTC
TRBJ1-5 | NA | TRBV27 | NA | CASSLREGGNQPQHF | TGTGCCAGCAGTCTAAGGGAAGGGGGCAATCAGCCCCAGCATTTT
TRBJ1-1 | NA | TRBV10-2 | few | CASSRAENTEAFF | TGCGCCAGCAGTCGCGCCGAGAACACTGAAGCTTTCTTT
TRBJ1-1 | NA | TRBV25-1 | few | CASSGLGQMGTEAFF | TGTGCCAGCAGTGGGTTGGGACAAATGGGTACTGAAGCTTTCTTT
TRBJ1-4 | NA | TRBV11-3 | NA | CASSSDRGEKLFF | TGTGCCAGCAGCTCAGACAGAGGAGAAAAACTGTTTTTT
TRBJ1-5 | NA | TRBV3-1/TRBV3-2 | NA | CASSLIATSQHF | TGTGCCAGCAGCCTAATAGCCACGTCCCAGCATTTT
TRBJ2-1 | TRBD2 | TRBV5-4 | NA | CASSYGGRIAGRLNEQFF | TGTGCCAGCAGTTACGGGGGCCGTATAGCGGGAAGGCTCAATGAGCAGTTCTTC